The 5 T cell receptor beta chains below were found in one sample sequenced in a study of graft-versus-host responses after intestinal transplantation. Generated by immunoSEQ multiplex PCR, the TCRdb table keeps only in-frame clones and is missing some. The data hold over 9,500 clones, with around 85% observed a single time. The sample here was PBMCs, taken roughly 310 days after intestinal transplant. The receptors derive from a human patient who received an intestinal transplant, so some T cells may come from the graft donor.

The J gene is TRBJ2-2, the V gene TRBV2; D not certain. Trimming cost V 11 bases and J 2 bases, with 15 bases left between them. This CDR3 region has 14 residues. Germline V lookup: CDR1 SNHLY, CDR2 FYNNEI. The CDR3 DNA is TGTGCCTGCATGGATGGGGTTAACACCGGGGAGCTGTTTTTT. Amino acid sequence: CACMDGVNTGELFF.

The chain couples TRBV6-5 to TRBJ2-3; 7 bases map to TRBD1. V was pared by 2 bases and J by 2 bases, with 4 bases of the junction left unmatched. Per germline, CDR1 MNHEY and CDR2 SVGAGI. There are 15 residues in the CDR3. In nucleotides, the CDR3 is TGTGCCAGCAGTTACCAGGGGGAGATCACAGATACGCAGTATTTT. This encodes CASSYQGEITDTQYF.

The V gene is TRBV19, the J gene TRBJ2-5; TRBD1 aligns across 9 bases. J lost 10 bases, V lost 7 bases, and 7 bases had no gene match. This CDR3 is built from 12 residues. CDR1 and CDR2 from the germline V gene are LNHDA and SQIVND (reference sequence). The CDR3 coding sequence is TGTGCCAGTACAGGGACAGGGTGGGTCCAGTACTTC. Protein: CASTGTGWVQYF.

The J gene is TRBJ2-1, the V gene TRBV6-1, with a weak D call TRBD2 (5 bases). CDR3 size: 15 residues. The germline CDR1 and CDR2 sequences are MNHNS and SASEGT. Trimming cost V 4 bases and J 7 bases, with 17 bases left between them. As DNA, the CDR3 is TGTGCCAGCAGTGTATCGTGGGAGTCGGGAAATGAGCAGTTCTTC. It encodes CASSVSWESGNEQFF.

Here the CDR3 DNA reads TGCACCAGCAGCCAAGAGGGAGAGACCCAGTACTTC. Translated: CTSSQEGETQYF. This chain links TRBV1 with TRBJ2-5. TRBV1 has pseudogene status. The CDR3 runs 12 residues.